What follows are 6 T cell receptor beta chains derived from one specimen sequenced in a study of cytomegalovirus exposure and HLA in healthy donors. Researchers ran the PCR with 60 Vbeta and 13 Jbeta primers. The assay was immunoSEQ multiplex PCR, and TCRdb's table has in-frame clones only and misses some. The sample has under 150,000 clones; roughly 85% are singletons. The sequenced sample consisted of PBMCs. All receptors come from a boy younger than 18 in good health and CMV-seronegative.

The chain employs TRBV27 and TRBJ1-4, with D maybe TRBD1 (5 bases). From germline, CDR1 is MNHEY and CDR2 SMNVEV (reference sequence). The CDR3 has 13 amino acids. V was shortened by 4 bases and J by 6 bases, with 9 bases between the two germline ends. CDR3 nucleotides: TGTGCCAGCAGTTCGGACACCTATGAAAAACTGTTTTTT. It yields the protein CASSSDTYEKLFF.

The DNA of the CDR3 is TGTGCCGCCCCCTACGGGCGGGAGGGAAATGAGCAGTTCTTC. Translating it yields CAAPYGREGNEQFF. This chain uses TRBV6-7 with TRBJ2-1, with 9 bases matching TRBD2. TRBV6-7 is flagged as an ORF with uncertain function. This CDR3 region has 14 residues. V shed 11 bases and J 7 bases; nucleotides not matched to a gene: 12.

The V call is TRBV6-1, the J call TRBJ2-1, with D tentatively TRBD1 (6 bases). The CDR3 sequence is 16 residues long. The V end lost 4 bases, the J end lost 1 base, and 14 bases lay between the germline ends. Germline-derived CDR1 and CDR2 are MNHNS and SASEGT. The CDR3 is CASSARGPGSYNEQFF. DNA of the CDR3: TGTGCCAGCAGTGCCAGGGGTCCGGGGTCCTACAATGAGCAGTTCTTC.

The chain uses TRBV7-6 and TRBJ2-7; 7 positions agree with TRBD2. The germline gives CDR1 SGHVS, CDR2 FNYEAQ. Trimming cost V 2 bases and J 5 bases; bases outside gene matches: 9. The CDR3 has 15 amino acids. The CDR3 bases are TGTGCCAGCAGCTTACGGTGGGAGGGGATCAACGAGCAGTACTTC. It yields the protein CASSLRWEGINEQYF. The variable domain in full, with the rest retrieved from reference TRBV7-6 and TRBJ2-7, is GAGVSQSPRYKVTKRGQDVALRCDPISGHVSLYWYRQALGQGPEFLTYFNYEAQQDKSGLPNDRFSAERPEGSISTLTIQRTEQRDSAMYRCASSLRWEGINEQYFGPGTRLTVT.

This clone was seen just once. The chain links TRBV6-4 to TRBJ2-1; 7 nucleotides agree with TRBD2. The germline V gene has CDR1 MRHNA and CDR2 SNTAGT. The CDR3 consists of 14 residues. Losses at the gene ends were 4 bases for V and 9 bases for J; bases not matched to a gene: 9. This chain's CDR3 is CASSVREGRGEQFF. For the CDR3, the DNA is TGTGCCAGCAGTGTGAGGGAGGGCCGGGGTGAGCAGTTCTTC.

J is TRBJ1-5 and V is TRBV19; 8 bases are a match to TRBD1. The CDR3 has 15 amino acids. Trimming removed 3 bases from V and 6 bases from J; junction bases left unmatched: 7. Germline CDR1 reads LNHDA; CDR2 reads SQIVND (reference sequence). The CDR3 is CASSMATGVGQPQHF. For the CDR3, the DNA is TGTGCCAGTAGTATGGCGACAGGGGTCGGTCAGCCCCAGCATTTT. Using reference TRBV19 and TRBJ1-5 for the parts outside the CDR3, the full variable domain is DGGITQSPKYLFRKEGQNVTLSCEQNLNHDAMYWYRQDPGQGLRLIYYSQIVNDFQKGDIAEGYSVSREKKESFPLTVTSAQKNPTAFYLCASSMATGVGQPQHFGDGTRLSIL.